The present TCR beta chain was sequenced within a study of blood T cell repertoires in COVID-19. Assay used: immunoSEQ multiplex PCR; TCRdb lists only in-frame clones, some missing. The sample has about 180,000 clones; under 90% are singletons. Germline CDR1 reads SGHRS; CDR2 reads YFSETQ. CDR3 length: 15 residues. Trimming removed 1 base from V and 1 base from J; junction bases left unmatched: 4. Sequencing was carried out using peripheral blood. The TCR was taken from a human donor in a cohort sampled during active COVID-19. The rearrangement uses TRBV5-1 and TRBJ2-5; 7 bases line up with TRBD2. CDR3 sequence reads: CASSLRTGGQETQYF. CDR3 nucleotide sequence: TGCGCCAGCAGCTTGCGAACGGGGGGCCAAGAGACCCAGTACTTC.